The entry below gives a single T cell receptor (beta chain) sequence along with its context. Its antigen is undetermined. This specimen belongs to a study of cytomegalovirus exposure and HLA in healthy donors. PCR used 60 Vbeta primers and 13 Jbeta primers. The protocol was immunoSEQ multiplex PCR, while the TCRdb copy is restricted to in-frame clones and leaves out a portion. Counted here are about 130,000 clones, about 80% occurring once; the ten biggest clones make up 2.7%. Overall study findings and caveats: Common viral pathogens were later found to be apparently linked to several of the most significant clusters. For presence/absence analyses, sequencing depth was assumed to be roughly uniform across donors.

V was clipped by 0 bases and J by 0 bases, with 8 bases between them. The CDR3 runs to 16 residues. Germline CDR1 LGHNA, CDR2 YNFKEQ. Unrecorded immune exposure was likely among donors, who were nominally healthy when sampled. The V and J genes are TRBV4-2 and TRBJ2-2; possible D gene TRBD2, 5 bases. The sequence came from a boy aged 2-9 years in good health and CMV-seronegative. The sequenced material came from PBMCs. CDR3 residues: CASSQDGLTNTGELFF. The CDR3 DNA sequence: TGTGCCAGCAGCCAAGATGGACTGACGAACACCGGGGAGCTGTTTTTT.